The TCR beta chain described here comes from a study of control samples from healthy donors and cancer patients. Profiling relied on immunoSEQ multiplex PCR, and the TCRdb table lists in-frame clones only, not all of them. The profile covers 150,000 to 200,000 clones, with 95% to 96% appearing a single time and approximately 0.93% taken by the ten largest. Trimming at V came to 6 bases and at J to 2 bases, leaving 7 bases not matched to a gene. Germline V gives CDR1 MNHEY, CDR2 SMNVEV (reference sequence). CDR3 length: 14 residues. The sample comprised blood. The sequence derives from a woman aged 25 to 39 in good health. This rearrangement joins TRBV27 to TRBJ2-7, with 7 bases fitting TRBD1. In DNA, the CDR3 is TGTGCCAGCAGGACGACAGGGCTCCCCTACGAGCAGTACTTC. Translating gives CASRTTGLPYEQYF.